Each of the 10 T cell receptor beta chains below was sequenced from the same sample in a study of CD8+CD57+ T cells in acquired aplastic anemia. Researchers used genomic DNA as the template to profile TCR beta VDJ and CDR3. MiXCR, applied by TCRdb to the reads, yields one record per CDR3 protein. The sample has some 70,000 distinct CDR3 sequences, roughly half seen once. Sequencing input: sorted CD4+, CD8+, or CD8+CD57+ T cells (not recorded which) from PBMCs. The receptors come from a human donor in good health, serving as a control.

A single count supports this clonotype. The V and J genes are TRBV5-6 and TRBJ1-1, with D maybe TRBD1 (5 bases). CDR1 SGHDT and CDR2 YYEEEE come from the germline V gene. The CDR3 runs 14 residues. Between the trimmed V and J ends, which lost 4 bases and 4 bases, there was a span of 14 bases. The CDR3 spells CASSPEGGVTEAFF. In nucleotides, the CDR3 is TGTGCCAGCAGCCCGGAAGGAGGGGTCACTGAAGCTTTCTTT. The complete variable domain, with remaining parts taken from reference TRBV5-6 and TRBJ1-1, reads DAGVTQSPTHLIKTRGQQVTLRCSPKSGHDTVSWYQQALGQGPQFIFQYYEEEERQRGNFPDRFSGHQFPNYSSELNVNALLLGDSALYLCASSPEGGVTEAFFGQGTRLTVV.

DNA for the CDR3: TGTGCCAGCAGCTTTACAGGGGGCGTAGGATCACCCCTCCACTTT. Translated: CASSFTGGVGSPLHF. The V gene is TRBV7-2, the J gene TRBJ1-6; 9 nucleotides align to TRBD1. CDR1 and CDR2 (germline): SGHTA, FQGNSA. V gave up 3 bases and J gave up 10 bases; unmatched junction bases: 7. The CDR3 consists of 15 residues.

This clonotype was picked up a small number of times. The chain links TRBV19 to TRBJ1-5, with no clear D. The germline CDR1 and CDR2 sequences are LNHDA and SQIVND (reference sequence). CDR3 length: 14 residues. V was cut by 3 bases and J by 7 bases, with 13 bases left in between. The CDR3 spells CASSIASVGQPQHF. DNA for the CDR3: TGTGCCAGTAGTATCGCCAGTGTTGGACAGCCCCAGCATTTT.

The V call is TRBV24-1, the J call TRBJ2-5, with 8 bases lining up with TRBD1. Germline V gene sequence: CDR1 KGHDR, CDR2 SFDVKD. CDR3 length equals 16 residues. The ends lost 8 bases at V and 4 bases at J; junction bases unmatched: 14. CDR3 in DNA: TGTGCCACCACTGGTCGAGACAGGGGAGAAAGAGAGACCCAGTACTTC. Translated: CATTGRDRGERETQYF.

The chain employs TRBV7-3 and TRBJ1-6; D not resolved. The V gene's germline CDR1 is SGHTA and CDR2 FQGTGA. The CDR3 runs 13 residues. V was pared by 5 bases and J by 6 bases, with 8 bases between. CDR3 in amino acids: CASSQLLNSPLHF. The CDR3 region has the DNA TGTGCCAGCAGCCAACTACTTAATTCACCCCTCCACTTT.

This chain links TRBV10-3 with TRBJ1-2; possibly TRBD1 for D (5 bases). The V gene's germline CDR1 is ENHRY and CDR2 SYGVKD. V lost 6 bases and J lost 11, with 13 bases in between. This CDR3 region has 11 residues. CDR3 loop: CAISVGGGYTF. The DNA for the CDR3 is TGTGCCATCAGCGTCGGTGGGGGGTACACCTTC.

This clonotype appeared many times. The V call is TRBV6-5, the J call TRBJ2-3; possibly TRBD1 or TRBD2 for D (6 bases each). Trimming stripped 8 bases from V and 6 bases from J, with 12 bases between. The germline gives CDR1 MNHEY, CDR2 SVGAGI. This CDR3 is 12 amino acids long. The CDR3 reads CASSGGPDTQYF. The DNA for the CDR3 is TGTGCCAGCTCTGGGGGGCCCGATACGCAGTATTTT.

This clonotype was counted a single time. V and J are TRBV29-1 and TRBJ1-3, with D hard to call. This CDR3 is built from 13 residues. Trimming removed 1 base from V and 7 bases from J, with 11 bases in between. Germline CDR1 SQVTM, CDR2 ANQGSEA. DNA for the CDR3: TGCAGCGTTGAAGTCCGACCTAGTAACACCATATATTTT. It specifies CSVEVRPSNTIYF.

Comment on this clonotype: At one boundary the junction diverges from the germline segment, which might be a read error. This sequence joins TRBV9 and TRBJ2-1, with TRBD2 matching 7 bases. The CDR3 has 12 residues. Germline V gene data show CDR1 as SGDLS and CDR2 as YYNGEE. The CDR3 DNA follows: TGTGCTAGCAGCGTAGTACGGGGGGTACAGTTCTTC. It codes for CASSVVRGVQFF.

The V gene is TRBV5-6, the J gene TRBJ1-1, with 9 bases identical to TRBD1. Germline V CDR1 and CDR2: SGHDT, YYEEEE. This CDR3 has 18 residues. The V segment lost 3 bases and the J segment 1 base; nucleotides outside the gene matches: 13. The CDR3 sequence is CASSSGTGFRDRNTEAFF. DNA for the CDR3: TGTGCCAGCAGCTCCGGGACAGGGTTCCGAGACCGGAACACTGAAGCTTTCTTT. The full variable domain, in which reference TRBV5-6 and TRBJ1-1 provide the parts outside the CDR3, is DAGVTQSPTHLIKTRGQQVTLRCSPKSGHDTVSWYQQALGQGPQFIFQYYEEEERQRGNFPDRFSGHQFPNYSSELNVNALLLGDSALYLCASSSGTGFRDRNTEAFFGQGTRLTVV.